Below are 8 T cell receptor beta chains sequenced from a single sample in a study of T cell repertoires in cytomegalovirus infection. What these receptors recognize is not known. TCRdb passed the reads through MiXCR, listing each CDR3 protein once. The top ten clones hold around 19% of a sample with some 320,000 distinct CDR3 sequences, under 35% of them seen once. The specimen was cultured PBMCs, collected from culture after CMV antigen stimulation. The receptors derive from a human donor in good health (CMV status not recorded). Some clones in this sample may be carry-over from other donors' samples.

This chain joins TRBV7-9 and TRBJ1-5; no definite D call. V was cut by 5 bases and J by 4 bases, with 12 bases left in between. The CDR3 is 14 amino acids. In germline, CDR1 is SEHNR, CDR2 FQNEAQ (reference sequence). CDR3 bases: TGTGCCAGCAGCGTGTCTAAGGAAAATCAGCCCCAGCATTTT. The encoded protein is CASSVSKENQPQHF.

This clonotype was counted many times. The V gene is TRBV7-2, the J gene TRBJ2-7; the match to TRBD1 covers 10 bases. There are 15 residues in the CDR3. V was pared by 3 bases and J by 5 bases, with 7 bases of the junction left unmatched. The germline CDR1 and CDR2 sequences are SGHTA and FQGNSA. DNA of the CDR3: TGTGCCAGCAGCTTGACAGGGGGCGCGTTGAACGAGCAGTACTTC. Its translation is CASSLTGGALNEQYF.

This clonotype was recorded a few times. Here the CDR3 DNA reads TGCAGTGCCATGACAGGGGCCGGGGTCGGGGAGCTGTTTTTT. It is translated as CSAMTGAGVGELFF. The V and J genes are TRBV20-1 and TRBJ2-2; 8 nucleotides agree with TRBD1. This CDR3 comprises 14 residues. Trimming at V came to 6 bases and at J to 7 bases, leaving 10 bases not matched to a gene. Germline CDR1 reads DFQATT; CDR2 reads SNEGSKA (reference sequence).

This clonotype occurred many times. The V and J genes are TRBV7-2 and TRBJ2-1, with TRBD2 as a possible D gene (6 bases). V dropped 3 bases and J dropped 0 bases, with 9 bases sitting between them. The CDR3 has 15 residues. Germline CDR1 reads SGHTA; CDR2 reads FQGNSA. The DNA of the CDR3 is TGTGCCAGCAGCTTCCTAGCGCCCTCCTACAATGAGCAGTTCTTC. As protein: CASSFLAPSYNEQFF.

Concerning this clonotype: This is likely a read error, given that the CDR3 carries no conserved phenylalanine or tryptophan at its end. This chain joins TRBV28 and TRBJ2-1; 13 nucleotides match TRBD2. Germline V gene sequence: CDR1 MDHEN, CDR2 SYDVKM. The CDR3 runs to 21 residues. As DNA, the CDR3 is TGTGCCAGCAGTATGGCTTGGACTGATGTGACTAGCGGGGGGCTCGACAATGATCAGTTCTAC. Protein sequence: CASSMAWTDVTSGGLDNDQFY.

This chain uses TRBV9 with TRBJ1-1; no reliable D call. The V gene lost 4 bases and the J gene lost 9 bases, with 19 bases spanning the gap. This CDR3 comprises 14 residues. CDR1 is SGDLS and CDR2 is YYNGEE in the germline V gene. CDR3 sequence: CASSPSGQASKAFF. The CDR3 DNA reads TGTGCCAGCAGCCCTAGCGGGCAGGCTAGTAAAGCTTTCTTT.

On this clonotype itself: At one end the junction does not follow the germline gene, possibly because of a read error. The V call is TRBV5-3, the J call TRBJ2-5; 7 nucleotides line up with TRBD2. TRBV5-3 is flagged as an ORF with uncertain function. This CDR3 comprises 15 residues. The CDR3: CASSLDALAEETQYF. CDR3 coding DNA: TGTGCCAGCAGCTTGGATGCGCTAGCGGAAGAGACCCAGTACTTC.

Only a few counts were recorded for this clonotype. The genes are TRBV12-5 and TRBJ2-2, with D hard to call. This CDR3 has 12 amino acids. Germline CDR1 LGHNT, CDR2 FRNRAP. With 1 base removed from V and 6 bases from J, the gap between germline ends came to 3 bases. In DNA form, the CDR3 reads TGTGCTAGTGGTTTGGCGGCCGGGGAGCTGTTTTTT. Translated, it gives CASGLAAGELFF.